These T cell receptor beta chains were read from a single sample in a study of sequential checkpoint blockade in melanoma. This table comes from immunoSEQ multiplex PCR, and its TCRdb copy is limited to in-frame clones, with some not included. Of 2,500 to 3,000 clones listed, less than 20% are singletons. Sequencing used tumor tissue (inferred from file names), obtained from a patient given nivolumab and ipilimumab in sequence. These receptors all stem from a human donor with melanoma. Each CDR3 is given with its conserved first and last residue. A D gene is named only where the DNA matches it firmly. Size tells how often a clone was seen (once, few, many) or the class of an expanded clone, and some rows leave it out.

>TRBJ1-4|TRBV6-8|few|.
CASRDRPNEKLFF
TGTGCCAGCAGAGACAGGCCTAATGAAAAACTGTTTTTT
>TRBJ1-2|TRBV6-8|few|.
CASSSGLLGAYGYTF
TGTGCCAGCAGCTCCGGCCTTCTCGGCGCCTATGGCTACACCTTC
>TRBJ1-5|TRBV6-8|few|.
CATAGAGNQPQHF
TGTGCCACCGCAGGGGCTGGCAATCAGCCCCAGCATTTT
>TRBJ1-4|TRBV11-3|medium-sized|TRBD1
CASSGHRGRHEKLFF
TGTGCCAGCAGCGGGCACAGGGGGCGCCATGAAAAACTGTTTTTT
>TRBJ2-7|TRBV6-8|.|TRBD2
CASRAPGLAGSYEQYF
TGTGCCAGCAGGGCCCCTGGGCTAGCGGGCTCCTACGAGCAGTACTTC
>TRBJ2-2|TRBV6-8|few|.
CASSYSFGTGELFF
TGTGCCAGCAGTTACTCGTTTGGCACCGGGGAGCTGTTTTTT
>TRBJ1-1|TRBV4-1|.|.
CASSQDSHGARGNTEAFF
TGCGCCAGCAGCCAAGATTCGCACGGGGCACGGGGGAACACTGAAGCTTTCTTT
>TRBJ1-5|TRBV29-1|.|.
CSVGTYNQPQHF
TGCAGCGTGGGGACCTACAATCAGCCCCAGCATTTT
>TRBJ2-1|TRBV11-3|medium-sized|TRBD2
CASSLYGGAGNEQFF
TGTGCCAGCAGCTTGTACGGGGGGGCTGGCAATGAGCAGTTCTTC
>TRBJ1-1|TRBV11-3|medium-sized|.
CASSLVVGGAEAFF
TGTGCCAGCAGCTTAGTGGTAGGGGGTGCCGAAGCTTTCTTT
>TRBJ2-5|TRBV5-1|.|TRBD1
CASSLEGRGKETQYF
TGCGCCAGCAGCTTGGAGGGCAGGGGGAAAGAGACCCAGTACTTC
>TRBJ1-2|TRBV19|.|TRBD1
CASSPRTGANYGYTF
TGTGCCAGTAGTCCAAGGACAGGAGCTAACTATGGCTACACCTTC
>TRBJ2-1|TRBV29-1|.|.
CSVGGKEGSSYNEQFF
TGCAGCGTTGGTGGAAAGGAAGGGAGCTCCTACAATGAGCAGTTCTTC
>TRBJ1-4|TRBV19|.|.
CASSILSGGLEKLFF
TGTGCCAGTAGTATCCTATCGGGCGGTCTTGAAAAACTGTTTTTT
>TRBJ2-5|TRBV9|few|.
CASSVAPSGGLGQETQYF
TGTGCCAGCAGCGTAGCTCCTTCCGGGGGGCTTGGGCAAGAGACCCAGTACTTC
>TRBJ1-1|TRBV19|.|.
CASSPTGVVRTEAFF
TGTGCCAGTAGCCCCACGGGGGTAGTGAGAACTGAAGCTTTCTTT
>TRBJ2-3|TRBV29-1|.|.
CSTGQSTDTQYF
TGCAGCACTGGACAGAGCACAGATACGCAGTATTTT
>TRBJ2-1|TRBV11-3|many|.
CASSTTGASSYNEQFF
TGTGCCAGCAGTACAACGGGGGCGAGCTCCTACAATGAGCAGTTCTTC